This entry describes one TCR beta chain. Clones were sequenced by immunoSEQ multiplex PCR, and TCRdb holds only the in-frame ones, with some missing. The profile shows about 80,000 clones, roughly 91% of them singletons. Germline CDR1 SGHNT, CDR2 YYREEE (reference sequence). This CDR3 comprises 14 residues. Trimming pared 2 bases from V and 4 bases from J, leaving 12 bases between. This sample was taken from a study of control samples from healthy donors and cancer patients. The specimen sequenced was blood. The TCR comes from a man aged 50-60 years in good health. The rearrangement uses TRBV5-4 and TRBJ1-2; D unclear. This CDR3 is CASSLNPETYGYTF. For the CDR3, the DNA is TGTGCCAGCAGCTTAAATCCAGAAACCTATGGCTACACCTTC.